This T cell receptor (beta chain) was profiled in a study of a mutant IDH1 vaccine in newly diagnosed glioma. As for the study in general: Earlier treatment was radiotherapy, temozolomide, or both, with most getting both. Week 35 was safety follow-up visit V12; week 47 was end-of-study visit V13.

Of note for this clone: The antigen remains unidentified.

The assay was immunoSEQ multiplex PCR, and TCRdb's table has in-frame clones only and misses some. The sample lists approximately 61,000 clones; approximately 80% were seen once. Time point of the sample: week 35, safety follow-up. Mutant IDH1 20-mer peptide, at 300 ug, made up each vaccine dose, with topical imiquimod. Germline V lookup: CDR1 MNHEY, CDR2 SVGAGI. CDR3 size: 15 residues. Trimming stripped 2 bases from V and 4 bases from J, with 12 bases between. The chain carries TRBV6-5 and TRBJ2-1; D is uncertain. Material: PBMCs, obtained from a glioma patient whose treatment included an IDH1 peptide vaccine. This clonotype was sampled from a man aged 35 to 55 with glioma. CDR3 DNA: TGTGCCAGCAGTTACCGGCCAGGAAAGTACAATGAGCAGTTCTTC. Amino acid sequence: CASSYRPGKYNEQFF.